Below, 29 T cell receptor beta chains from the same sample are listed, as sequenced in a study of blood T cell repertoires in COVID-19. TCRdb's copy holds only in-frame clones and misses some; the assay was immunoSEQ multiplex PCR. The profile shows about 120,000 clones, roughly 91% of them singletons. The sequencing sample was made of peripheral blood. These receptors originate from a human donor with acute or convalescent COVID-19. The donor label of this sample is uncertain.

V and J are TRBV2 and TRBJ1-4, with no clear D. V shed 7 bases and J shed 8 bases, with 14 bases lying between them. The CDR3 covers 13 residues. CDR1 SNHLY and CDR2 FYNNEI come from the germline V gene. In DNA, the CDR3 is TGTGCCAGCAACCTTTCATATCAGGAAAAACTGTTTTTT. Its protein product is CASNLSYQEKLFF.

This clone is a singleton in its sample. This chain joins TRBV28 and TRBJ1-5, with 9 bases identical to TRBD1. The CDR3 has 18 amino acids. The germline V gene has CDR1 MDHEN and CDR2 SYDVKM. The V gene end was trimmed by 5 bases and the J gene end by 2 bases; junction bases not matched to a gene: 13. The CDR3 sequence is CASSLYGQGRVGNQPQHF. The CDR3 nucleotides read TGTGCCAGCAGTCTCTACGGACAGGGGCGTGTCGGCAATCAGCCCCAGCATTTT.

This chain connects TRBV7-3 to TRBJ2-3; TRBD2 agrees at 8 bases. V shed 5 bases, J shed 1 base, and the junction held 8 bases outside the gene matches. The CDR3 consists of 16 residues. Germline V lookup: CDR1 SGHTA, CDR2 FQGTGA. This CDR3 is CASSPTLSGGTDTQYF. CDR3 nucleotide sequence: TGTGCCAGCAGCCCAACCCTTAGCGGGGGCACAGATACGCAGTATTTT.

The chain combines TRBV27 with TRBJ2-7; 9 positions match TRBD2. Germline loops: CDR1 MNHEY, CDR2 SMNVEV (reference sequence). The CDR3 runs to 14 residues. The V gene end was trimmed by 3 bases and the J gene end by 4 bases; junction bases not matched to a gene: 4. CDR3 nucleotides: TGTGCCAGCAGTTTGGGACTAGCCAATTACGAGCAGTACTTC. It yields the protein CASSLGLANYEQYF.

The genes are TRBV10-3 and TRBJ2-1, with 7 bases lining up with TRBD2. CDR3 size: 15 residues. With 4 bases clipped from V and 10 bases from J, the junction kept 13 bases outside the gene matches. The V gene's germline CDR1 is ENHRY and CDR2 SYGVKD. CDR3 sequence reads: CAISASGTAGDEQFF. The DNA of the CDR3 is TGTGCCATCAGTGCGTCCGGGACGGCGGGAGACGAGCAGTTCTTC.

V gene TRBV15 combines with J gene TRBJ1-3; D is uncertain. Germline loops: CDR1 LNHNV, CDR2 YYDKDF (reference sequence). With 3 bases removed from V and 2 bases from J, the gap between germline ends came to 5 bases. The CDR3 is made up of 13 amino acids. The chain's CDR3 is CATSRRTGNTIYF. Written as DNA, the CDR3 is TGTGCCACCAGCAGGAGAACTGGAAACACCATATATTTT.

This chain connects TRBV19 to TRBJ2-3; TRBD2 aligns across 12 bases. The J segment lost 5 bases and the V segment lost 7 bases, leaving 13 bases of the junction unmatched. The germline gives CDR1 LNHDA, CDR2 SQIVND (reference sequence). This CDR3 spans 17 amino acids. CDR3 region: CASKRLAGDGGRDTQYF. In DNA form, the CDR3 reads TGTGCCAGTAAACGACTAGCGGGGGACGGGGGAAGAGATACGCAGTATTTT. The full variable domain, completed using reference TRBV19 and TRBJ2-3, is DGGITQSPKYLFRKEGQNVTLSCEQNLNHDAMYWYRQDPGQGLRLIYYSQIVNDFQKGDIAEGYSVSREKKESFPLTVTSAQKNPTAFYLCASKRLAGDGGRDTQYFGPGTRLTVL.

This chain uses TRBV7-2 with TRBJ2-5; D gene unclear. The CDR3 is 12 residues long. Trimming shortened V by 5 bases and J by 5 bases, and 9 bases separated the two germline ends. The germline gives CDR1 SGHTA, CDR2 FQGNSA. CDR3 nucleotide sequence: TGTGCCAGCAGCCCACCCGGGGAGACCCAGTACTTC. It translates to CASSPPGETQYF.

A remark on this clone: Germline and junction disagree at one end, which may indicate a read error. This chain connects TRBV3-1 (or the pseudogene TRBV3-2) to TRBJ2-2; no clear D. The CDR3 covers 14 residues. The germline V gene encodes CDR1 LGHDT and CDR2 YNNKEL (reference sequence). CDR3 DNA sequence: TGTGCCAGCACCCAAATCGGTGTCACCGGGGAGCTGTTTTTT. Its protein is CASTQIGVTGELFF.

V and J are TRBV7-6 and TRBJ1-2; 9 positions match TRBD1. After removal of 2 bases from V and 6 bases from J, the junction contained 4 bases not matched to a gene. Per germline, CDR1 SGHVS and CDR2 FNYEAQ. The CDR3 extends over 14 amino acids. CDR3 in amino acids: CASSLNRGRNGYTF. CDR3 in DNA: TGTGCCAGCAGCTTAAACAGGGGGCGGAATGGCTACACCTTC.

The genes are TRBV19 and TRBJ1-2; D possibly corresponds to TRBD1 (6 bases). V was shortened by 5 bases and J by 0 bases, with 13 bases between the two germline ends. This CDR3 contains 15 residues. Germline V gives CDR1 LNHDA, CDR2 SQIVND (reference sequence). The CDR3 loop reads CASSDWGQSNYGYTF. CDR3 in DNA: TGTGCCAGTAGTGACTGGGGGCAATCTAACTATGGCTACACCTTC.

The V gene is TRBV25-1, the J gene TRBJ1-2; maybe TRBD1 (5 bases). Germline V CDR1 and CDR2: MGHDK, SYGVNS. The CDR3 has 15 amino acids. V gave up 1 base and J gave up 8 bases, with 17 bases separating them. The CDR3 region has the DNA TGTGCCAGCAGTGAATGGGGGAGGAGTGTTGAAGGCTACACCTTC. Protein: CASSEWGRSVEGYTF.

The rearrangement uses TRBV6-2 or TRBV6-3 and TRBJ2-5, with a tentative D call TRBD1 (5 bases). The CDR3 spans 15 residues. With 2 bases removed from V and 5 bases from J, the gap between germline ends came to 15 bases. Germline values: CDR1 MNHEY, CDR2 SVGEGT. CDR3 in DNA: TGTGCCAGCAGTTACATCAGGGCCCTTCGGGAGACCCAGTACTTC. This gives the protein CASSYIRALRETQYF.

Comments on this clone: The sample carries other DNA sequences with the same CDR3. The chain joins TRBV5-1 to TRBJ2-3, with TRBD2 matching 9 bases. CDR1 and CDR2 from the germline V gene are SGHRS and YFSETQ. The CDR3 runs 16 residues. V was pared by 0 bases and J by 0 bases, with 2 bases of the junction left unmatched. CDR3 bases: TGCGCCAGCAGCTTGGGGGCGGGAGGGAGCACAGATACGCAGTATTTT. This encodes CASSLGAGGSTDTQYF.

The CDR3 loop reads CATSRQGQYSPLHF. The CDR3 DNA is TGTGCCACCAGCAGGCAGGGACAGTATTCACCCCTCCACTTT. The J gene is TRBJ1-6, the V gene TRBV15; 7 nucleotides agree with TRBD1. The CDR3 runs to 14 residues. V lost 3 bases, J lost 8 bases, and 4 bases stayed unmatched. Germline-derived CDR1 and CDR2 are LNHNV and YYDKDF (reference sequence).

V and J are TRBV18 and TRBJ2-7; a possible D gene is TRBD1 (5 bases). The CDR3 has 14 residues. V lost 0 bases to trimming and J lost 5 bases, with 11 bases between them. CDR1 and CDR2 (germline): KGHSH, LQKENI. As DNA, the CDR3 is TGTGCCAGCTCACCACCGGGCAGGGTGGACGAGCAGTACTTC. Its protein is CASSPPGRVDEQYF.

The CDR3 DNA follows: TGTGCCAGCAGCTCAAGACAGGGGAACACTGAAGCTTTCTTT. It specifies CASSSRQGNTEAFF. This chain connects TRBV5-6 to TRBJ1-1; 7 bases are shared with TRBD1. This CDR3 has 14 amino acids. From germline, CDR1 is SGHDT and CDR2 YYEEEE. With 3 bases clipped from V and 1 base from J, the junction kept 3 bases outside the gene matches.

The rearrangement uses TRBV7-6 and TRBJ2-5; perhaps TRBD2 as D (6 bases). CDR1 SGHVS and CDR2 FNYEAQ come from the germline V gene. This CDR3 comprises 17 residues. V lost 2 bases, J lost 5 bases, and 21 bases lay in between. In nucleotides, the CDR3 is TGTGCCAGCAGCTTATCCTCCTTAGTGGGGGGTATGGAGACCCAGTACTTC. Translating gives CASSLSSLVGGMETQYF.

This clone showed up just a few times. The chain has TRBV29-1 and TRBJ2-7; 11 nucleotides align to TRBD2. Germline CDR1 and CDR2: SQVTM and ANQGSEA. Trimming removed 5 bases from V and 6 bases from J; junction bases left unmatched: 9. The CDR3 runs to 14 residues. The CDR3 reads CSVLAGGGLGEQYF. CDR3 coding DNA: TGCAGCGTTCTAGCGGGGGGAGGCCTCGGCGAGCAGTACTTC.

This chain connects TRBV27 to TRBJ1-4; 9 nucleotides line up with TRBD1. V lost 6 bases and J lost 7; bases outside the gene matches: 9. Per germline, CDR1 MNHEY and CDR2 SMNVEV (reference sequence). This CDR3 has 15 amino acids. This CDR3 reads CASSRGDRDIEKLFF. CDR3 in DNA: TGTGCCAGCAGCAGGGGGGACAGGGATATTGAAAAACTGTTTTTT.

The chain joins TRBV28 to TRBJ1-5, with D tentatively TRBD1 (6 bases). The CDR3 sequence is 15 residues long. Trimming left V 7 bases short and J 4 bases short, with 17 bases between. Germline-derived CDR1 and CDR2 are MDHEN and SYDVKM. The CDR3 reads CASNLPGVGNQPQHF. DNA of the CDR3: TGTGCCAGCAATTTGCCAGGGGTAGGAAATCAGCCCCAGCATTTT. The whole variable domain, filled in from reference TRBV28 and TRBJ1-5, reads DVKVTQSSRYLVKRTGEKVFLECVQDMDHENMFWYRQDPGLGLRLIYFSYDVKMKEKGDIPEGYSVSREKKERFSLILESASTNQTSMYLCASNLPGVGNQPQHFGDGTRLSIL.

In its sample, this clone was seen once. The rearrangement links TRBV28 to TRBJ1-5; 10 bases line up with TRBD1. From germline, CDR1 is MDHEN and CDR2 SYDVKM. Trimming removed 5 bases from V and 8 bases from J; junction bases left unmatched: 6. This CDR3 spans 14 amino acids. CDR3 bases: TGTGCCAGCAGTACGGGACAGGGGTTTGAGCCCCAGCATTTT. This translates into CASSTGQGFEPQHF.

The chain links TRBV5-1 to TRBJ2-1, with D tentatively TRBD2 (6 bases). This CDR3 region has 15 residues. In germline, CDR1 is SGHRS, CDR2 YFSETQ. V was shortened by 4 bases and J by 0 bases, with 11 bases between the two germline ends. The CDR3 coding sequence is TGCGCCAGCAGCCATGGGACTCCCTCCTACAATGAGCAGTTCTTC. This codes for CASSHGTPSYNEQFF. Full variable domain (remainder filled in from reference TRBV5-1 and TRBJ2-1): KAGVTQTPRYLIKTRGQQVTLSCSPISGHRSVSWYQQTPGQGLQFLFEYFSETQRNKGNFPGRFSGRQFSNSRSEMNVSTLELGDSALYLCASSHGTPSYNEQFFGPGTRLTVL.

The rearrangement joins TRBV7-8 to TRBJ2-3; TRBD2 agrees at 9 bases. This CDR3 is 16 amino acids long. Germline V gene data show CDR1 as SGHVS and CDR2 as FQNEAQ. Trimming took 4 bases from V and 4 from J; bases not matched to a gene: 9. CDR3 coding DNA: TGTGCCAGCAGCTACCTAGCGGGGAGGGGGTCAGATACGCAGTATTTT. Its translation is CASSYLAGRGSDTQYF.

This clone has ten or more counts. This chain uses TRBV11-3 with TRBJ2-2, with D perhaps TRBD1 (6 bases). The germline V gene encodes CDR1 SGHNT and CDR2 YENEEA. The CDR3 covers 17 residues. The V end was cut by 5 bases, the J end by 3 bases, with 19 bases between. CDR3 region: CASSRNLWGPDTGELFF. In DNA form, the CDR3 reads TGTGCCAGCAGCCGTAATCTTTGGGGGCCAGACACCGGGGAGCTGTTTTTT.

This clone was recorded once. V gene TRBV6-5 combines with J gene TRBJ1-1; a possible D gene is TRBD1 (5 bases). This CDR3 has 15 amino acids. V lost 4 bases and J lost 3, with 15 bases in between. Germline assignment: CDR1 MNHEY and CDR2 SVGAGI. The CDR3 DNA reads TGTGCCAGCAGTTCGGCGGGTTCGGGGGACACTGAAGCTTTCTTT. This translates into CASSSAGSGDTEAFF.

The genes are TRBV6-2 or TRBV6-3 and TRBJ1-2; TRBD1 aligns across 8 bases. CDR1 MNHEY and CDR2 SVGEGT come from the germline V gene. Trimming removed 2 bases from V and 4 bases from J; junction bases left unmatched: 3. The CDR3 has 14 amino acids. The CDR3 bases are TGTGCCAGCAGTTACCAGGGGGCGTTCTATGGCTACACCTTC. Residues: CASSYQGAFYGYTF.

The chain uses TRBV7-8 and TRBJ2-7; no reliable D call. The CDR3 totals 15 residues. V lost 5 bases, J lost 5 bases, and 19 bases lay in between. CDR1 and CDR2 (germline): SGHVS, FQNEAQ. CDR3 bases: TGTGCCAGCAGCCCGACGAGAGTTAGCCGCCACGAGCAGTACTTC. Its translation: CASSPTRVSRHEQYF.

The rearrangement links TRBV27 to TRBJ2-2, with D possibly being TRBD1 (6 bases). Germline CDR1 reads MNHEY; CDR2 reads SMNVEV (reference sequence). V dropped 2 bases and J dropped 5 bases, with 15 bases sitting between them. The CDR3 length is 16 residues. The CDR3 coding sequence is TGTGCCAGCAGTTTAATTGGCAGGGGAAAAACCGGGGAGCTGTTTTTT. Protein product: CASSLIGRGKTGELFF.